This TCR beta chain was identified during a study of blood T cell repertoires in COVID-19. Measured with immunoSEQ multiplex PCR; TCRdb has only the in-frame clones, and not every one. The sample lists around 290,000 clones, around 89% occurring once. With 4 bases clipped from V and 2 bases from J, the junction kept 4 bases outside the gene matches. Germline-derived CDR1 and CDR2 are SGHDT and YYEEEE. The CDR3 extends over 14 amino acids. What was sequenced was PBMCs or T cells enriched from blood (not recorded which). This receptor was taken from a woman between 55 and 75 years old in a cohort exposed to, infected with or recovered from COVID-19 (not recorded which). V gene TRBV5-6 combines with J gene TRBJ2-5, with TRBD1 matching over 8 bases. CDR3 bases: TGTGCCAGCAGCACCGACAGGGGACAAGAGACCCAGTACTTC. Translation: CASSTDRGQETQYF.